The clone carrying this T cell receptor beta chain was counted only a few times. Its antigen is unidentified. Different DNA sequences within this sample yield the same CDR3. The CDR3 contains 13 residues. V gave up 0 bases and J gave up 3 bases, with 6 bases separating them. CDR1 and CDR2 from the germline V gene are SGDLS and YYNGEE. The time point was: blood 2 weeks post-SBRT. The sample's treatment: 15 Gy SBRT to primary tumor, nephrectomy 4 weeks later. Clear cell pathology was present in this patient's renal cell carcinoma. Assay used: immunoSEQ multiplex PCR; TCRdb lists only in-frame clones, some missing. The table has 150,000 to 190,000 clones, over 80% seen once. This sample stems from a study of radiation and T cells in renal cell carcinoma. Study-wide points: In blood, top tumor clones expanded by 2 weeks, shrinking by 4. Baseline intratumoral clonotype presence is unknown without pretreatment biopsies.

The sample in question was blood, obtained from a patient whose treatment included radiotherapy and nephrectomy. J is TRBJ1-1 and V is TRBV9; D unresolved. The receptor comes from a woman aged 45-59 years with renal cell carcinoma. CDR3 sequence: CASSVERDTEAFF. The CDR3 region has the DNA TGTGCCAGCAGCGTAGAAAGGGACACTGAAGCTTTCTTT.